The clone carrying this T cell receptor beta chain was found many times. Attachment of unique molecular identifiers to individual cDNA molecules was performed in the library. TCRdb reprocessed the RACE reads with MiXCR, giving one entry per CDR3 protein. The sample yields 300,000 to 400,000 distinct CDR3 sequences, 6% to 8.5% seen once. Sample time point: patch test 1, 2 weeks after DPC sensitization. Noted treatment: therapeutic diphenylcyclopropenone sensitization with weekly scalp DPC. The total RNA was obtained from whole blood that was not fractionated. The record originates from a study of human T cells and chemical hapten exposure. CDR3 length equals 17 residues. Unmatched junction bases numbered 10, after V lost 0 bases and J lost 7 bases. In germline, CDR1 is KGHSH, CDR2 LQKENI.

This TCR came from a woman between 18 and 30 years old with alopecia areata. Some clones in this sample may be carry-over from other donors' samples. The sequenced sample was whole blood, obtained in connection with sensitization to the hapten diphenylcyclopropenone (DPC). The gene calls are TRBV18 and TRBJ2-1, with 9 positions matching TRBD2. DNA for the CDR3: TGTGCCAGCTCACCACCCGTGAATAGCGGGGGTTATAATGAGCAGTTCTTC. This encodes CASSPPVNSGGYNEQFF.